Included here is one TCR beta chain sequence, with context. Its antigen has not been determined. No clone much larger than this one lies a single base away; base qualities are absent. The data originate from a study of response to subunit inactivated influenza vaccine (dated by TCRdb to 2016 to 2018). Study-wide context: Deep quantitative T cell receptor repertoire profiling was used in the study to track responses to a trivalent subunit inactivated influenza vaccine.

Points the paper makes about the study in general: The authors suggested that each seasonal influenza vaccination may recruit only a limited number of new T cells.

Its CDR3 holds 14 amino acids, cysteine through phenylalanine. Only CDR3 DNA remains: 42 bases, in frame from the first base. Relative to germline, V is 1 base shorter and J is 3 bases shorter, with 10 bases between their ends. As encoded in the germline V gene, CDR1 is MGHDK while CDR2 is SYGVNS. To prepare the library, RT-PCR was applied. Sequenced using an Illumina HiSeq 2500. TCRdb cleaned the public reads at Q25 with fastp, built clones with MiXCR and kept in-frame beta chains. Rows with a matching CDR3 protein are joined into one entry that keeps the most common DNA and genes. For this sample there are approximately 300,000 distinct CDR3 sequences; approximately 23% appear just once. Together, the top ten hold 10% of the sample.

The receptor's source is a man between 50 and 69 years old who received an inactivated influenza vaccine. Donor details come from another sample of the same person, matched by shared clones. Sequences were derived from PBMCs from blood, sampled about 20 months after vaccination. The chain is assembled from TRBV25-1 and TRBJ2-7; the D gene is tentatively TRBD1 or TRBD2, each matching 5 bases. The DNA sequence is as follows: TGTGCCAGCAGTGAATCTGGGACCATCTACGAGCAGTACTTC. The translation is CASSESGTIYEQYF.